One sample yielded the 5 T cell receptor beta chains listed below, sequenced in a study of blood T cell repertoires in COVID-19. Profiling relied on immunoSEQ multiplex PCR, and the TCRdb table lists in-frame clones only, not all of them. The sample holds 300,000 to 400,000 clones, 85% seen once. The sample taken for sequencing was peripheral blood. The receptors derive from a human donor in a cohort sampled during active COVID-19.

This clone was seen only a few times. Distinct nucleotide sequences in the sample also encode this CDR3. The CDR3 DNA follows: TGTGCCAGCAGTGTTCAGGGGAACTATGGCTACACCTTC. This codes for CASSVQGNYGYTF. The V gene is TRBV2, the J gene TRBJ1-2, with D possibly TRBD1 on 6 matching bases. This CDR3 region has 13 residues. Germline values: CDR1 SNHLY, CDR2 FYNNEI. V dropped 4 bases and J dropped 2 bases, with 8 bases sitting between them.

This clone was detected a few times. J is TRBJ1-2 and V is TRBV19, with D perhaps TRBD1 (5 bases). Germline CDR1 LNHDA, CDR2 SQIVND (reference sequence). CDR3 size: 12 residues. Trimming cost V 7 bases and J 4 bases, with 10 bases left between them. CDR3 loop: CASTRDSYGYTF. The CDR3 coding sequence is TGTGCCAGTACCCGGGACTCCTATGGCTACACCTTC.

V gene TRBV24-1 combines with J gene TRBJ2-2; 8 bases are a match to TRBD2. This CDR3 contains 17 residues. Per germline, CDR1 KGHDR and CDR2 SFDVKD. Trimming cost V 4 bases and J 3 bases; bases outside gene matches: 9. As DNA, the CDR3 is TGTGCCACCAGTGACCCTTCCCGGGAGGGGCACACCGGGGAGCTGTTTTTT. Its translation is CATSDPSREGHTGELFF.

This chain links TRBV21-1 with TRBJ2-1; no check of the table's D call, TRBD2, against the DNA was made. TRBV21-1 is tagged as a pseudogene. This CDR3 is built from 17 residues. This chain's CDR3 is CASSKELAGNPKDEQFF. CDR3 sequence (DNA): TGTGCCAGCAGCAAAGAACTAGCGGGGAATCCGAAGGATGAGCAGTTCTTC.

The V gene is TRBV6-4, the J gene TRBJ1-2; tentative D call: TRBD1 (6 bases). This CDR3 region has 12 residues. The V and J ends lost 8 bases and 4 bases respectively, with 11 bases between them. Germline V gives CDR1 MRHNA, CDR2 SNTAGT. The CDR3 loop reads CASPGAGYGYTF. DNA for the CDR3: TGTGCCAGCCCAGGGGCCGGCTATGGCTACACCTTC.